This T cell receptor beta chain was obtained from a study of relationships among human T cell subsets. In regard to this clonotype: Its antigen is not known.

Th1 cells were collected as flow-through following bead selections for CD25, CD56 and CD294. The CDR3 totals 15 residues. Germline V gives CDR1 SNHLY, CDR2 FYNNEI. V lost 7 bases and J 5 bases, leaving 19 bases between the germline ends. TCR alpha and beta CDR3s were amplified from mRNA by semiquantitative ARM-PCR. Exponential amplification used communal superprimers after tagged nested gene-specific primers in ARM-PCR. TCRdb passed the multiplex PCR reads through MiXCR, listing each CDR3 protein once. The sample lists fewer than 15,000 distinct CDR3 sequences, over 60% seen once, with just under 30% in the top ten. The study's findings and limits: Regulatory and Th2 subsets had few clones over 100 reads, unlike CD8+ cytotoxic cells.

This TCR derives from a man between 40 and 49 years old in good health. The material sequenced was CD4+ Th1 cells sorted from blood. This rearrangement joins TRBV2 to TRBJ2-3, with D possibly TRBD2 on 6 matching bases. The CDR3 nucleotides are TGTGCCAGCATGAGCGGCGGGATAAGGGGAGATACGCAGTATTTT. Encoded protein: CASMSGGIRGDTQYF.